These 24 T cell receptor beta chains were sequenced from one sample in a study of blood T cell repertoires in COVID-19. Produced via immunoSEQ multiplex PCR; TCRdb's table is partial and in-frame only. The sample consists of approximately 250,000 clones, approximately 87% of them appearing once. Sample: peripheral blood. The receptors derive from a man aged 55 to 70 who had recovered from COVID-19.

The J gene is TRBJ2-5, the V gene TRBV19, with TRBD2 matching 10 bases. The V gene's germline CDR1 is LNHDA and CDR2 SQIVND (reference sequence). This CDR3 is 16 amino acids long. The ends lost 5 bases at V and 2 bases at J; junction bases unmatched: 8. CDR3: CASSVGGLARQETQYF. CDR3 bases: TGTGCCAGTAGTGTCGGGGGACTAGCGAGACAAGAGACCCAGTACTTC.

The genes are TRBV4-1 and TRBJ2-5; tentative D call: TRBD1 (7 bases). Germline V CDR1 and CDR2: MGHRA, YSYEKL. V shed 4 bases and J shed 4 bases, with 13 bases lying between them. This CDR3 spans 14 amino acids. The CDR3 DNA reads as TGCGCCAGCAGCCCAGGGGGGTGGGGAGAGACCCAGTACTTC. Amino acids: CASSPGGWGETQYF.

This chain uses TRBV6-5 with TRBJ1-1; the D is unclear. V was trimmed by 4 bases and J by 6 bases, leaving 15 bases between them. This CDR3 has 14 amino acids. The germline V gene encodes CDR1 MNHEY and CDR2 SVGAGI. DNA of the CDR3: TGTGCCAGCAGTTCCACGGGGTTGGGCTCTGAAGCTTTCTTT. Residues: CASSSTGLGSEAFF.

The chain employs TRBV30 and TRBJ2-2; 8 bases map to TRBD2. Per germline, CDR1 GTSNPN and CDR2 SVGIG (reference sequence). This CDR3 comprises 12 residues. J lost 7 bases, V lost 2 bases, and 0 bases had no gene match. The CDR3 here is CAWSRGGGELFF. The CDR3 nucleotides read TGTGCCTGGAGTCGGGGGGGCGGGGAGCTGTTTTTT.

J is TRBJ2-1 and V is TRBV27; tentatively, D is TRBD1 (6 bases). The germline V and J ends were trimmed by 6 bases and 3 bases, with 21 bases remaining between them. There are 17 residues in the CDR3. Looked up from germline, CDR1 is MNHEY and CDR2 is SMNVEV (reference sequence). The CDR3 protein is CASRIRTEKDNYNEQFF. CDR3 coding DNA: TGTGCCAGCAGAATTAGGACAGAAAAGGACAACTACAATGAGCAGTTCTTC.

The rearrangement links TRBV2 to TRBJ1-1, with no clear D. The CDR3 runs 14 residues. V was cut by 0 bases and J by 6 bases, with 11 bases left in between. Per the germline V gene, CDR1 is SNHLY and CDR2 is FYNNEI. The CDR3 sequence: CASSEASGRPEAFF. CDR3 coding DNA: TGTGCCAGCAGTGAAGCGAGCGGGAGGCCTGAAGCTTTCTTT.

This rearrangement joins TRBV28 to TRBJ2-3; D is perhaps TRBD1 (5 bases). V gave up 7 bases and J gave up 6 bases, with 23 bases separating them. Germline-derived CDR1 and CDR2 are MDHEN and SYDVKM. The CDR3 extends over 16 amino acids. CDR3: CASTTVVAFPGDTQYF. CDR3 sequence (DNA): TGTGCCAGCACCACGGTCGTGGCGTTCCCAGGGGATACGCAGTATTTT.

V and J are TRBV5-5 and TRBJ2-7; the D is unclear. Trimming took off 2 bases at V and 1 base at J, with 10 bases between the two ends. This CDR3 comprises 14 residues. Germline CDR1 SGHKS, CDR2 YYEKEE (reference sequence). CDR3 DNA: TGTGCCAGCAGCTTCGTATCAGGTTCCTACGAGCAGTACTTC. Its translation: CASSFVSGSYEQYF.

The CDR3 loop reads CASSLTGGAYSPLHF. The DNA for the CDR3 is TGTGCCAGCAGCCTCACAGGGGGCGCATATTCACCCCTCCACTTT. The chain recombines TRBV3-1 (or the pseudogene TRBV3-2) with TRBJ1-6; 9 bases line up with TRBD1. V gave up 4 bases and J gave up 8 bases; unmatched junction bases: 6. Germline assignment: CDR1 LGHDT and CDR2 YNNKEL (reference sequence). This CDR3 spans 15 amino acids.

The chain uses TRBV5-6 and TRBJ2-4; D is undetermined. Germline-derived CDR1 and CDR2 are SGHDT and YYEEEE. V dropped 4 bases and J dropped 3 bases, with 14 bases sitting between them. This CDR3 comprises 15 residues. The CDR3, as DNA: TGTGCCAGCAGCCCACGTCAAGGAGACAAAAACATTCAGTACTTC. Residues: CASSPRQGDKNIQYF.

This clone was seen only a few times. This rearrangement joins TRBV2 to TRBJ2-3; a weak D match, TRBD1 (7 bases). Germline values: CDR1 SNHLY, CDR2 FYNNEI. Trimming removed 7 bases from V and 2 bases from J, with 13 bases in between. This CDR3 contains 14 residues. The CDR3 coding sequence is TGTGCCAGCATTTCAGGGGGGAACACAGATACGCAGTATTTT. Its protein product is CASISGGNTDTQYF.

This clone has more than one count but fewer than ten. The rearrangement uses TRBV5-1 and TRBJ2-7; a possible D gene is TRBD2 (6 bases). Looked up from germline, CDR1 is SGHRS and CDR2 is YFSETQ. The CDR3 length is 15 residues. V was shortened by 0 bases and J by 5 bases, with 15 bases between the two germline ends. As DNA, the CDR3 is TGCGCCAGCAGCTTGGCCCGCGGGACCAGAGACGAGCAGTACTTC. This codes for CASSLARGTRDEQYF.

V and J are TRBV5-4 and TRBJ1-2; 7 nucleotides align to TRBD1. The CDR3 runs to 15 residues. Germline V gives CDR1 SGHNT, CDR2 YYREEE (reference sequence). The J segment lost 2 bases and the V segment lost 4 bases, leaving 8 bases of the junction unmatched. The CDR3 DNA sequence: TGTGCCAGCAGCCCGGCGGGACAGAGAAACTATGGCTACACCTTC. This encodes CASSPAGQRNYGYTF.

The chain carries TRBV9 and TRBJ1-1, with D unclear. V lost 0 bases to trimming and J lost 4 bases, with 7 bases between them. CDR1 is SGDLS, CDR2 YYNGEE, per germline. The CDR3 extends over 13 amino acids. The CDR3 here is CASSVVPLTEAFF. The CDR3 DNA reads as TGTGCCAGCAGCGTAGTCCCCCTCACTGAAGCTTTCTTT.

The chain has TRBV29-1 and TRBJ2-3; possible D gene TRBD2, 6 bases. Germline CDR1 reads SQVTM; CDR2 reads ANQGSEA. Between the trimmed V and J ends, which lost 7 bases and 6 bases, there was a span of 14 bases. This CDR3 spans 12 amino acids. The CDR3 DNA reads as TGCAGCGCCGGACTAACTGGGGATACGCAGTATTTT. Its protein is CSAGLTGDTQYF.

The chain joins TRBV15 to TRBJ1-2; the D gene is possibly TRBD1 (5 bases). The V and J ends lost 0 bases and 5 bases respectively, with 10 bases between them. This CDR3 spans 14 amino acids. Germline loops: CDR1 LNHNV, CDR2 YYDKDF (reference sequence). This CDR3 reads CATSRDNRNYGYTF. CDR3 DNA: TGTGCCACCAGCAGAGATAACAGGAATTATGGCTACACCTTC.

CDR3 in amino acids: CASRPSESSYNSPLHF. The CDR3 DNA follows: TGTGCCAGCAGACCATCGGAGAGCTCCTATAATTCACCCCTCCACTTT. This chain uses TRBV28 with TRBJ1-6; no definite D call. The V end was cut by 6 bases, the J end by 0 bases, with 12 bases between. The V gene's germline CDR1 is MDHEN and CDR2 SYDVKM. The CDR3 contains 16 residues.

This clone was counted only a few times. The chain couples TRBV19 to TRBJ2-1; 11 bases fit TRBD2. The CDR3 extends over 15 amino acids. The V gene's germline CDR1 is LNHDA and CDR2 SQIVND (reference sequence). V gave up 9 bases and J gave up 6 bases; unmatched junction bases: 10. CDR3 amino acids: CASNDASGRSNEQFF. In DNA form, the CDR3 reads TGTGCCAGCAACGACGCTAGCGGGAGGAGCAATGAGCAGTTCTTC.

As regards this clone: Other DNA variants within this sample encode the same CDR3. The rearrangement joins TRBV3-1 (or the pseudogene TRBV3-2) to TRBJ1-2; TRBD1 matches 11 bases. V shed 1 base, J shed 4 bases, and the junction held 2 bases outside the gene matches. The germline V gene encodes CDR1 LGHDT and CDR2 YNNKEL (reference sequence). This CDR3 has 15 residues. The CDR3 nucleotides read TGTGCCAGCAGCCAAGGGACAGGGGGCAGCTATGGCTACACCTTC. This codes for CASSQGTGGSYGYTF.

The V and J genes are TRBV27 and TRBJ1-2; the match to TRBD1 covers 10 bases. The germline V gene has CDR1 MNHEY and CDR2 SMNVEV (reference sequence). The CDR3 length is 15 residues. J lost 7 bases, V lost 4 bases, and 9 bases had no gene match. The CDR3 reads CASSSPGTGAGGYTF. The CDR3 DNA is TGTGCCAGCAGTTCCCCGGGGACAGGGGCGGGTGGCTACACCTTC.

The CDR3 region has the DNA TGCGCCAGCAGCCAATGGGGGACAGGGGTCAATCAGCCCCAGCATTTT. Protein: CASSQWGTGVNQPQHF. The chain combines TRBV4-1 with TRBJ1-5; TRBD1 matches at 10 bases. Germline CDR1 is MGHRA and CDR2 is YSYEKL. The CDR3 contains 16 residues. The V gene end was trimmed by 2 bases and the J gene end by 3 bases; junction bases not matched to a gene: 4.

This clone was seen once. CDR3 sequence reads: CASSPTGITAVGNTIYF. CDR3 in DNA: TGTGCCAGCAGTCCGACAGGAATAACTGCCGTCGGAAACACCATATATTTT. J is TRBJ1-3 and V is TRBV28; TRBD1 might be the D (6 bases). The V gene's germline CDR1 is MDHEN and CDR2 SYDVKM. The CDR3 has 17 residues. Trimming pared 5 bases from V and 4 bases from J, leaving 21 bases between.

The chain carries TRBV10-2 and TRBJ2-1; 7 nucleotides agree with TRBD1. Losses at the gene ends were 10 bases for V and 7 bases for J; bases not matched to a gene: 13. CDR3 length: 14 residues. Germline V lookup: CDR1 WSHSY, CDR2 SAAADI. The CDR3 DNA follows: TGCGCCACTATCTACAGGGGCGCTGAAAATGAGCAGTTCTTC. It is translated as CATIYRGAENEQFF.

CDR3 DNA: TGTGCCAGCGGGGGGGAGGCAGGTCTAGGACAAGAGACCCAGTACTTC. Translated: CASGGEAGLGQETQYF. V is TRBV2 and J is TRBJ2-5; 7 bases align to TRBD2. The CDR3 contains 16 residues. Germline V gene sequence: CDR1 SNHLY, CDR2 FYNNEI. The V segment lost 8 bases and the J segment 2 bases; nucleotides outside the gene matches: 14.